These 2 T cell receptor beta chains were sequenced from one sample in a study of CD8 T cells in Susac syndrome. Reverse transcription used about 0.45 to 1 ug RNA and random hexamers. MiXCR, applied by TCRdb to the immunoSEQ multiplex PCR reads, yields one record per CDR3 protein. Here the sample spans about 120,000 distinct CDR3 sequences, around 94% being singletons. What was sequenced was CD8+ T cells from PBMCs. The receptors originated from a human donor with Susac syndrome.

The genes are TRBV6-5 and TRBJ2-7, with D possibly TRBD2 on 6 matching bases. The V gene's germline CDR1 is MNHEY and CDR2 SVGAGI. CDR3 size: 13 residues. Trimming stripped 8 bases from V and 3 bases from J, with 14 bases between. In nucleotides, the CDR3 is TGTGCCAGCCGGGGCCGGGGACTCTACGAGCAGTACTTC. Its translation is CASRGRGLYEQYF.

J is TRBJ1-5 and V is TRBV12-3 or TRBV12-4, with 7 bases that match TRBD1. This CDR3 has 14 amino acids. The junction had 7 bases not matched to a gene; V was cut back by 5 bases and J by 6 bases. In DNA, the CDR3 is TGTGCCAGCAGTCTTGGGACAGTGGGTCAGCCCCAGCATTTT. Its protein product is CASSLGTVGQPQHF.